This T cell receptor (beta chain) was observed in a study of blood T cell repertoires in COVID-19. V was trimmed by 8 bases and J by 4 bases, leaving 15 bases between them. Germline V gene data show CDR1 as ENHRY and CDR2 as SYGVKD. CDR3 length: 13 residues. Per the original methods: Reference gene primers were amplified, and this amplification served to estimate nucleated cell counts. The table came from immunoSEQ multiplex PCR; TCRdb's copy has only in-frame clones and leaves some out. V and J calls and clone size are given by that table; D and trimming were obtained from the DNA. This table holds some 270,000 clones, more than 65% found once. The table lists this clone with a count of one.

The receptor was derived from a man in his forties or fifties who had recovered from COVID-19. The gene calls are TRBV10-3 and TRBJ2-7; D is perhaps TRBD1 (5 bases). Material: PBMCs or T cells enriched from blood (not recorded which). The DNA for the CDR3 is TGTGCCATCCATAATCAGGGTGGGTACGAGCAGTACTTC. Protein: CAIHNQGGYEQYF.